This T cell receptor (beta chain) was captured by sequencing in a study of beta chain features in type 1 diabetes. Turning to this clone: Its matching antigen is unknown.

Expressed TCRB transcripts got sequenced, as all isolated RNA was reverse transcribed. TCRdb's table, derived via immunoSEQ multiplex PCR, lists solely in-frame clones and lacks some. The sample yields about 280,000 clones, about 15% seen once. Study-wide findings and caveats: Shorter TCRB CDR3s, moderately but significantly so, marked every one of the four CD4+ subsets in Type 1 diabetes patients.

The source material was naive CD4+ T cells from blood. The clonotype was recovered from a man between 18 and 29 years old with type 1 diabetes.

CDR3 region: CASSLVVAETYYNEQFF. CDR3 coding DNA: TGCGCCAGCAGCTTGGTCGTTGCGGAGACTTACTACAATGAGCAGTTCTTC. V and J are TRBV5-1 and TRBJ2-1; no definite D call. Trimming took off 0 bases at V and 3 bases at J, with 16 bases between the two ends. Germline values: CDR1 SGHRS, CDR2 YFSETQ. CDR3 length equals 17 residues.